Listed below are T cell receptor beta chains from one sample, sequenced in a study of blood T cells in healthy people across ages. TCRdb re-derived calls from the 5' RACE reads in MiXCR, one entry per CDR3 protein. In the table there are about 800,000 distinct CDR3 sequences, 20% to 30% of which are singletons. The same sample was also studied in work on T cells of mothers and their children.

Source material: blood. The receptors were gathered from a boy aged 5-17 years in good health. Both conserved end residues are part of each CDR3. Each record gives: CDR3 DNA, CDR3 protein, D gene, V gene, clone size, J gene. D genes are given only for firm matches. Part of the rows lack a size; the others show once, few, many or a class for expanded clones.

cdr3_nt: TGTGCCAGCAGCTTAACGTCAGGGGATGGCTACACCTTC; cdr3_aa: CASSLTSGDGYTF; d_call: -; v_call: TRBV7-3; clone_size: -; j_call: TRBJ1-2
cdr3_nt: TGTGCCAGCAGTTTCATACTAGGGACAGGGGAGGGGGAGCAGTACTTC; cdr3_aa: CASSFILGTGEGEQYF; d_call: TRBD1; v_call: TRBV27; clone_size: few; j_call: TRBJ2-7
cdr3_nt: TGTGCCAGCAGCGCTACAGGGACCACTGAAGCTTTCTTT; cdr3_aa: CASSATGTTEAFF; d_call: -; v_call: TRBV7-9; clone_size: -; j_call: TRBJ1-1
cdr3_nt: TGTGCCAGCAGTTACTCGAAGAACTACGATCGGTACGAGCAGTACTTC; cdr3_aa: CASSYSKNYDRYEQYF; d_call: -; v_call: TRBV6-2/TRBV6-3; clone_size: -; j_call: TRBJ2-7
cdr3_nt: TGTGCCAGCAGCCATGGGGTAGACAATCAGCCCCAGCATTTT; cdr3_aa: CASSHGVDNQPQHF; d_call: -; v_call: TRBV3-1; clone_size: -; j_call: TRBJ1-5
cdr3_nt: TGCAGCGCTACCGGGACAGGGCTATACGAGCAGTACTTC; cdr3_aa: CSATGTGLYEQYF; d_call: TRBD1; v_call: TRBV29-1; clone_size: few; j_call: TRBJ2-7
cdr3_nt: TGTGCCAGCAGAGAGGATAAATGGGACAGCTCTAATCCCTACGAGCAGTACTTC; cdr3_aa: CASREDKWDSSNPYEQYF; d_call: TRBD1; v_call: TRBV6-2/TRBV6-3; clone_size: -; j_call: TRBJ2-7
cdr3_nt: TGTGCCTGGAGTCTCCCGTACCTTTCCCACGAGCAGTACTTC; cdr3_aa: CAWSLPYLSHEQYF; d_call: -; v_call: TRBV30; clone_size: -; j_call: TRBJ2-7
cdr3_nt: TGTGCCAGCAGCGGGACAGGGGCTGAAGACACTGAAGCTTTCTTT; cdr3_aa: CASSGTGAEDTEAFF; d_call: TRBD1; v_call: TRBV7-9; clone_size: once; j_call: TRBJ1-1
cdr3_nt: TGTGCCAGCAGCCAAGTCGGGGCCGACTACGAGCAGTACTTC; cdr3_aa: CASSQVGADYEQYF; d_call: -; v_call: TRBV4-2; clone_size: few; j_call: TRBJ2-7
cdr3_nt: TGTGCCAGCAGCAATCCGGGACAGAACACCGGGGAGGTGTTTTTT; cdr3_aa: CASSNPGQNTGEVFF; d_call: -; v_call: TRBV5-5; clone_size: -; j_call: TRBJ2-2
cdr3_nt: TGTGCCAGCAGTGAAGCCGTGGGACAGGGGAATGAAAAACTGTTTTTT; cdr3_aa: CASSEAVGQGNEKLFF; d_call: TRBD1; v_call: TRBV6-1; clone_size: -; j_call: TRBJ1-4
cdr3_nt: TGTGCCAGCAGTAAACAGGAGGGTGGGGCCAACGTCCTGACTTTC; cdr3_aa: CASSKQEGGANVLTF; d_call: -; v_call: TRBV6-1; clone_size: -; j_call: TRBJ2-6
cdr3_nt: TGTGCCAGCAGTGACCGACAGGGCTACCATGAGCAGTTCTTC; cdr3_aa: CASSDRQGYHEQFF; d_call: TRBD1; v_call: TRBV6-2/TRBV6-3; clone_size: once; j_call: TRBJ2-1
cdr3_nt: TGTGCCAGCAGCCCCAGGGACAGGGGCAATGAGCAGTTCTTC; cdr3_aa: CASSPRDRGNEQFF; d_call: TRBD1; v_call: TRBV11-1; clone_size: many; j_call: TRBJ2-1
cdr3_nt: TGTGCCAGCAGCCAAGTCCAATCGTCCGCGGGCTACACCTTC; cdr3_aa: CASSQVQSSAGYTF; d_call: -; v_call: TRBV14; clone_size: few; j_call: TRBJ1-2
cdr3_nt: TGTGCCAGCAGCCGGGATGACACCGGGGAGCTGTTTTTT; cdr3_aa: CASSRDDTGELFF; d_call: -; v_call: TRBV7-9; clone_size: -; j_call: TRBJ2-2
cdr3_nt: TGTGCCAGCAGCTCCAGGGGGGAGGATGAAAAACTGTTTTTT; cdr3_aa: CASSSRGEDEKLFF; d_call: TRBD1; v_call: TRBV7-9; clone_size: few; j_call: TRBJ1-4
cdr3_nt: TGTGCCAGCTCACCAATTCAGCCAACTAATGAAAAACTGTTTTTT; cdr3_aa: CASSPIQPTNEKLFF; d_call: -; v_call: TRBV18; clone_size: -; j_call: TRBJ1-4
cdr3_nt: TGTGCCACCAGCAGAGCGGGGACAGGAGAGACCCAGTACTTC; cdr3_aa: CATSRAGTGETQYF; d_call: TRBD1; v_call: TRBV15; clone_size: -; j_call: TRBJ2-5
cdr3_nt: TGTGCCACCAGCAGTCCCCTTGGTCAGCCCCAGCATTTT; cdr3_aa: CATSSPLGQPQHF; d_call: -; v_call: TRBV15; clone_size: few; j_call: TRBJ1-5
cdr3_nt: TGCGCCAGCAGCCAAGATCTGGCCACTGCTAATGAAAAACTGTTTTTT; cdr3_aa: CASSQDLATANEKLFF; d_call: -; v_call: TRBV4-3; clone_size: few; j_call: TRBJ1-4
cdr3_nt: TGCAGTGCTCTGCGGGAGAATAAAAACATTCAGTACTTC; cdr3_aa: CSALRENKNIQYF; d_call: TRBD2; v_call: TRBV20-1; clone_size: many; j_call: TRBJ2-4
cdr3_nt: TGTGCCAGCAGTTTGGGCGGGAGTTGGAATGAGCAGTTCTTC; cdr3_aa: CASSLGGSWNEQFF; d_call: TRBD2; v_call: TRBV12-3/TRBV12-4; clone_size: -; j_call: TRBJ2-1
cdr3_nt: TGTGCCAGCAGTTGGACTAGCGGGAGTGATGAGCAGTTCTTC; cdr3_aa: CASSWTSGSDEQFF; d_call: TRBD2; v_call: TRBV6-2/TRBV6-3; clone_size: -; j_call: TRBJ2-1
cdr3_nt: TGCAGCGTATCCTCGGGGGGGGCATCAGACATTCAGTACTTC; cdr3_aa: CSVSSGGASDIQYF; d_call: TRBD2; v_call: TRBV29-1; clone_size: many; j_call: TRBJ2-4
cdr3_nt: TGTGCCAGCAGTCGCGACCCCACAGATACGCAGTATTTT; cdr3_aa: CASSRDPTDTQYF; d_call: -; v_call: TRBV28; clone_size: -; j_call: TRBJ2-3
cdr3_nt: TGTGCCAGCAGCTTCGCGGGCGGTGAGCAGTTCTTC; cdr3_aa: CASSFAGGEQFF; d_call: -; v_call: TRBV7-2; clone_size: -; j_call: TRBJ2-1
cdr3_nt: TGCGCCAGCAGGCAAAATGGGGTTTCTGAAGCTTTCTTT; cdr3_aa: CASRQNGVSEAFF; d_call: -; v_call: TRBV4-3; clone_size: few; j_call: TRBJ1-1
cdr3_nt: TGTGCCAGCAGTGACTGGGACCCCGCAGATACGCAGTATTTT; cdr3_aa: CASSDWDPADTQYF; d_call: -; v_call: TRBV6-2/TRBV6-3; clone_size: -; j_call: TRBJ2-3
cdr3_nt: TGTGCCAGCAGCTCTTACGCCTCCGGGACAGGAAAAAATGAGCAGTTCTTC; cdr3_aa: CASSSYASGTGKNEQFF; d_call: TRBD1; v_call: TRBV7-9; clone_size: once; j_call: TRBJ2-1
cdr3_nt: TGTGCCAGCAGGGAACCGGGACAGGGAGGCTACGAGCAGTACTTC; cdr3_aa: CASREPGQGGYEQYF; d_call: TRBD1; v_call: TRBV7-3; clone_size: -; j_call: TRBJ2-7
cdr3_nt: TGTGCCAGCAGTGCCTGGCACGCCGAAGCCTACAATGAGCAGTTCTTC; cdr3_aa: CASSAWHAEAYNEQFF; d_call: -; v_call: TRBV9; clone_size: few; j_call: TRBJ2-1
cdr3_nt: TGTGCCAGCAGCTTAGTTGGGGGCGCGGGGGAGACCCAGTACTTC; cdr3_aa: CASSLVGGAGETQYF; d_call: -; v_call: TRBV7-8; clone_size: few; j_call: TRBJ2-5
cdr3_nt: TGTGCCAGCAGCCAAAACCTATGGGACAGACCCTACGAGCAGTACTTC; cdr3_aa: CASSQNLWDRPYEQYF; d_call: TRBD1; v_call: TRBV3-1; clone_size: few; j_call: TRBJ2-7
cdr3_nt: TGCAGTGCTCAGGCCTCCTCTGGAAACACCATATATTTT; cdr3_aa: CSAQASSGNTIYF; d_call: -; v_call: TRBV20-1; clone_size: -; j_call: TRBJ1-3
cdr3_nt: TGTGCCAGCAGCCAAGATGAGGGACTAGCGGGAGCCGATGAGCAGTTCTTC; cdr3_aa: CASSQDEGLAGADEQFF; d_call: TRBD2; v_call: TRBV4-2; clone_size: few; j_call: TRBJ2-1
cdr3_nt: TGTGCCACCAGTGATCCGGGAAACACCATATATTTT; cdr3_aa: CATSDPGNTIYF; d_call: -; v_call: TRBV24-1; clone_size: -; j_call: TRBJ1-3
cdr3_nt: TGTGCCAGCAGCCAAGATACTCTCTACGAGCAGTACTTC; cdr3_aa: CASSQDTLYEQYF; d_call: -; v_call: TRBV7-9; clone_size: few; j_call: TRBJ2-7
cdr3_nt: TGCGCCAGCAGCCAAGATCCAGGGACAGGCCGCGGGGAGCTGTTTTTT; cdr3_aa: CASSQDPGTGRGELFF; d_call: TRBD1; v_call: TRBV4-3; clone_size: -; j_call: TRBJ2-2
cdr3_nt: TGTGCCAGCAGCTATGACAGGGGCCCTGACTATGGCTACACCTTC; cdr3_aa: CASSYDRGPDYGYTF; d_call: TRBD1; v_call: TRBV28; clone_size: -; j_call: TRBJ1-2
cdr3_nt: TGTGCCAGCAGCTTAGTGGGGACGCCCGGGCCAGATACGCAGTATTTT; cdr3_aa: CASSLVGTPGPDTQYF; d_call: -; v_call: TRBV7-2; clone_size: few; j_call: TRBJ2-3
cdr3_nt: TGTGCCAGCAGCCCCCTTAGGGCAGGGGGCTCCTACAATGAGCAGTTCTTC; cdr3_aa: CASSPLRAGGSYNEQFF; d_call: TRBD1; v_call: TRBV6-1; clone_size: few; j_call: TRBJ2-1